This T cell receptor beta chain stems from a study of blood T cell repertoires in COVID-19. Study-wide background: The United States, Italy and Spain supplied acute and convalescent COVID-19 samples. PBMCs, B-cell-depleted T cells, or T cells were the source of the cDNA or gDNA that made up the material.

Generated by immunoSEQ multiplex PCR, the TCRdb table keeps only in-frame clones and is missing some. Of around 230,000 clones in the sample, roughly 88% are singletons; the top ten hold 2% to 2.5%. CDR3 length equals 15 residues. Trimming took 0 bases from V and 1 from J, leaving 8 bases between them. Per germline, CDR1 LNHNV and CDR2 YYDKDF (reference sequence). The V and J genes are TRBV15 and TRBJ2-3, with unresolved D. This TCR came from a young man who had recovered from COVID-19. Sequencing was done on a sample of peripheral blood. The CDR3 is CATSRDPERTDTQYF. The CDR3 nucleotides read TGTGCCACCAGCAGAGACCCAGAACGCACAGATACGCAGTATTTT.